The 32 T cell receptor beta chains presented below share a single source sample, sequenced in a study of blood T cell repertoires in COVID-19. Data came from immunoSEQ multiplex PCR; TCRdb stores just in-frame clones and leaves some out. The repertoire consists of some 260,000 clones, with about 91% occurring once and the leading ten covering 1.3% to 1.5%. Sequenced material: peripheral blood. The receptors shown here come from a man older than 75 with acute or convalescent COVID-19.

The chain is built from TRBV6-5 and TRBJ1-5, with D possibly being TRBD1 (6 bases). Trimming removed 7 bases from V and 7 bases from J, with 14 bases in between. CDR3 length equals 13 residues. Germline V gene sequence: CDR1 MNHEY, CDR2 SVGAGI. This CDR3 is CASTATGGQPQHF. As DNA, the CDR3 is TGTGCCAGCACCGCGACAGGAGGCCAGCCCCAGCATTTT.

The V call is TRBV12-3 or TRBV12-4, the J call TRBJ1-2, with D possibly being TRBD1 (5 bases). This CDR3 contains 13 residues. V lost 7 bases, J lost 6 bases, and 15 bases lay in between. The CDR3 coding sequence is TGTGCCAGCAAACTCTTGGCAGGGAATGGCTACACCTTC. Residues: CASKLLAGNGYTF.

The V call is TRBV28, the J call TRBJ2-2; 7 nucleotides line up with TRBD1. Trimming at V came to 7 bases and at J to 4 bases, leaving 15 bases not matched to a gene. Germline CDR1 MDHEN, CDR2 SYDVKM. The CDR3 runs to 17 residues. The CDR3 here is CASTLLKGARVTGELFF. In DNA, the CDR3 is TGTGCCAGCACTTTGTTAAAGGGGGCGCGTGTCACCGGGGAGCTGTTTTTT.

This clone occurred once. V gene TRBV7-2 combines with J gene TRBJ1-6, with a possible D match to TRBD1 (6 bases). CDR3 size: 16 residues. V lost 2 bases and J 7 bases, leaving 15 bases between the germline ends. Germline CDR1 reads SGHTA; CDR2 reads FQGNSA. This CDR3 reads CASSLNRATGNSPLHF. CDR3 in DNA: TGTGCCAGCAGCTTAAACAGGGCAACAGGGAATTCACCCCTCCACTTT.

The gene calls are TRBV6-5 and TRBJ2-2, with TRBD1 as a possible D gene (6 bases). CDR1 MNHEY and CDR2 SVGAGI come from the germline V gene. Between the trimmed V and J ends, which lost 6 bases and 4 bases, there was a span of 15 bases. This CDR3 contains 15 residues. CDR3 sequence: CASRARTVLTGELFF. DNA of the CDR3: TGTGCCAGCAGAGCTCGGACAGTACTCACCGGGGAGCTGTTTTTT.

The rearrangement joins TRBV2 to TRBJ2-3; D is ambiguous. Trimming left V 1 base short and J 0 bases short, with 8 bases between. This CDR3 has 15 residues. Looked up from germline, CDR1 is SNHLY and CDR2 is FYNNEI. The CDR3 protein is CASSEGRVSTDTQYF. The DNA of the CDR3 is TGTGCCAGCAGTGAAGGGAGAGTTAGCACAGATACGCAGTATTTT. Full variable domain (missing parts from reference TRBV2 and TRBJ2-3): EPEVTQTPSHQVTQMGQEVILRCVPISNHLYFYWYRQILGQKVEFLVSFYNNEISEKSEIFDDQFSVERPDGSNFTLKIRSTKLEDSAMYFCASSEGRVSTDTQYFGPGTRLTVL.

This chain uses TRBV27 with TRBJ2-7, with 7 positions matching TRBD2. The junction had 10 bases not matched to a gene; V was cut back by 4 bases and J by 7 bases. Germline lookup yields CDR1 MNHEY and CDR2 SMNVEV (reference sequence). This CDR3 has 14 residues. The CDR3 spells CASSSHDGGSEQYF. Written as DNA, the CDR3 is TGTGCCAGCAGTTCCCATGACGGGGGGTCGGAGCAGTACTTC.

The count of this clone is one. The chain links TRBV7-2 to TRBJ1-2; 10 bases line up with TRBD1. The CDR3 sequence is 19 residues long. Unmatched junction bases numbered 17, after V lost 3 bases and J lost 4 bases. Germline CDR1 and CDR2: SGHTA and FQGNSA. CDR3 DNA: TGTGCCAGCAGCTTGACCGTTGGACAGGGGGGAGGCCGTGGCTATGGCTACACCTTC. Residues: CASSLTVGQGGGRGYGYTF. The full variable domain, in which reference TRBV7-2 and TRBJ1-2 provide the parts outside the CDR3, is GAGVSQSPSNKVTEKGKDVELRCDPISGHTALYWYRQSLGQGLEFLIYFQGNSAPDKSGLPSDRFSAERTGGSVSTLTIQRTQQEDSAVYLCASSLTVGQGGGRGYGYTFGSGTRLTVV.

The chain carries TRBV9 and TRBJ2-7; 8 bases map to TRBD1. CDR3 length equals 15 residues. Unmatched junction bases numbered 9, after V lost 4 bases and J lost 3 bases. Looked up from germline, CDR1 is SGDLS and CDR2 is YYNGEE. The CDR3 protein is CASSPKTGDDYEQYF. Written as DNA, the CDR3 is TGTGCCAGCAGCCCGAAGACAGGGGACGACTACGAGCAGTACTTC.

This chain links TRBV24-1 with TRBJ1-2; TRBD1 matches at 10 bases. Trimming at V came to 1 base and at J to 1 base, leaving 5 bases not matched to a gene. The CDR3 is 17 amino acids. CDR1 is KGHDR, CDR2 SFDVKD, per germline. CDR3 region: CATSDFGTGDLNYGYTF. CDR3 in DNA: TGTGCCACCAGTGATTTTGGGACAGGGGATCTTAACTATGGCTACACCTTC.

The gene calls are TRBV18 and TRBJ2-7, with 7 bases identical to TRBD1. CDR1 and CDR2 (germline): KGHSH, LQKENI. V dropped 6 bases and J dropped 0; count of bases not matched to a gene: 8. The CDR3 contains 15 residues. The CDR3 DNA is TGTGCCAGCTCGAAGGGGGCGCTTAACTCCTACGAGCAGTACTTC. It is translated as CASSKGALNSYEQYF.

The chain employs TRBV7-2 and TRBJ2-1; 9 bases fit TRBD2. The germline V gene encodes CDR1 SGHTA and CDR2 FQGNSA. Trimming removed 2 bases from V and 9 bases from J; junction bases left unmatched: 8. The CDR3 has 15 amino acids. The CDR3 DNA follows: TGTGCCAGCAGCTTAATTGGCGGGAGGGTCCCTGAGCAGTTCTTC. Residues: CASSLIGGRVPEQFF.

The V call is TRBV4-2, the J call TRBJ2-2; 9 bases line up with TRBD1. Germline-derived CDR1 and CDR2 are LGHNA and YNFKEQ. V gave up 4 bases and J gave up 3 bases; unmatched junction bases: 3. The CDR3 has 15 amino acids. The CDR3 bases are TGTGCCAGCAGCCGGAGACAGGGGGACACCGGGGAGCTGTTTTTT. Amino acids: CASSRRQGDTGELFF.

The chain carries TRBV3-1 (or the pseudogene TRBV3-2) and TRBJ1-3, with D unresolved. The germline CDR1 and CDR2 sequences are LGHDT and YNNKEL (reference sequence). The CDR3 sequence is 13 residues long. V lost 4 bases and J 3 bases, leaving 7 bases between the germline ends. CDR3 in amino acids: CASSPINGNTIYF. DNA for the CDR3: TGTGCCAGCAGCCCTATAAATGGAAACACCATATATTTT.

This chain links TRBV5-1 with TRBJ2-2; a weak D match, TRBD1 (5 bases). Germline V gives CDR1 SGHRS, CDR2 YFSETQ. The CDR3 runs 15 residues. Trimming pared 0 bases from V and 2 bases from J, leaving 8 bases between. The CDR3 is CASSLGQTNTGELFF. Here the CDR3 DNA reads TGCGCCAGCAGCTTGGGACAGACCAACACCGGGGAGCTGTTTTTT.

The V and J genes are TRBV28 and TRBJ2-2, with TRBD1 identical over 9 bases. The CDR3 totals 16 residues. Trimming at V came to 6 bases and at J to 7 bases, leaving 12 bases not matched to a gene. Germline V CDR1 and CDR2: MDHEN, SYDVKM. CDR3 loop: CASSEGGQGGSGELFF. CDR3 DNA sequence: TGTGCCAGCAGCGAGGGGGGACAGGGTGGAAGCGGGGAGCTGTTTTTT.

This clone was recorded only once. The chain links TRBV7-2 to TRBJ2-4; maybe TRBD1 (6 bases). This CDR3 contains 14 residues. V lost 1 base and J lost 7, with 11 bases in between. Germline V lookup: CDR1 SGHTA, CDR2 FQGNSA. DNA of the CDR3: TGTGCCAGCAGCTTAGAAGCAGACAGGAACATTCAGTACTTC. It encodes CASSLEADRNIQYF.

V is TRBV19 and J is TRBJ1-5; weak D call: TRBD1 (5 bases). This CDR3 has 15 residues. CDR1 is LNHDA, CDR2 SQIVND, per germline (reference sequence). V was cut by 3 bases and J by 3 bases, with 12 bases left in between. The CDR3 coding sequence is TGTGCCAGTAGTATGGGTTCAGGGAACAATCAGCCCCAGCATTTT. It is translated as CASSMGSGNNQPQHF. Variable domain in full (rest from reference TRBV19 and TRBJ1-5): DGGITQSPKYLFRKEGQNVTLSCEQNLNHDAMYWYRQDPGQGLRLIYYSQIVNDFQKGDIAEGYSVSREKKESFPLTVTSAQKNPTAFYLCASSMGSGNNQPQHFGDGTRLSIL.

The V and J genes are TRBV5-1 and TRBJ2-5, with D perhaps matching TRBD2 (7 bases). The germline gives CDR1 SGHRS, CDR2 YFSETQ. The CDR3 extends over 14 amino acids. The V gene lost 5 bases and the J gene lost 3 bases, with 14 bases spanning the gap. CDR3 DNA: TGCGCCAGCAGACAGGGCCTAGCGGAAGAGACCCAGTACTTC. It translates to CASRQGLAEETQYF.

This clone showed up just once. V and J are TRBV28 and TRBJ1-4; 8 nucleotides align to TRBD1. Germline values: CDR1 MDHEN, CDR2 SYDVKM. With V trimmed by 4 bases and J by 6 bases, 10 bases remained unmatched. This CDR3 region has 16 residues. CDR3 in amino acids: CASSSDLSGGYEKLFF. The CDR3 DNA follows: TGTGCCAGCAGTTCTGACCTCTCAGGGGGCTATGAAAAACTGTTTTTT. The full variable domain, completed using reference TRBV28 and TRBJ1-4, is DVKVTQSSRYLVKRTGEKVFLECVQDMDHENMFWYRQDPGLGLRLIYFSYDVKMKEKGDIPEGYSVSREKKERFSLILESASTNQTSMYLCASSSDLSGGYEKLFFGSGTQLSVL.

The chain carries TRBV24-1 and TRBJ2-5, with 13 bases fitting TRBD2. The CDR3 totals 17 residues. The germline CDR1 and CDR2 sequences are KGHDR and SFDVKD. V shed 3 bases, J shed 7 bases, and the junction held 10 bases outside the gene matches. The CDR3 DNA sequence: TGTGCCACCAGTGATCCCCCCGGGACTAGCGGGACTGGGACCCAGTACTTC. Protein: CATSDPPGTSGTGTQYF.

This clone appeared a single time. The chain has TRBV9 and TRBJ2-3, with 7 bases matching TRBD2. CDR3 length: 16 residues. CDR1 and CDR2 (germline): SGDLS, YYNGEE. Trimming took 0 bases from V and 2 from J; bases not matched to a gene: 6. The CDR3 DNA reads TGTGCCAGCAGCGTAGCGGAGGGAGGGATCACAGATACGCAGTATTTT. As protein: CASSVAEGGITDTQYF. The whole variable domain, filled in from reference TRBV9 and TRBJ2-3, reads DSGVTQTPKHLITATGQRVTLRCSPRSGDLSVYWYQQSLDQGLQFLIQYYNGEERAKGNILERFSAQQFPDLHSELNLSSLELGDSALYFCASSVAEGGITDTQYFGPGTRLTVL.

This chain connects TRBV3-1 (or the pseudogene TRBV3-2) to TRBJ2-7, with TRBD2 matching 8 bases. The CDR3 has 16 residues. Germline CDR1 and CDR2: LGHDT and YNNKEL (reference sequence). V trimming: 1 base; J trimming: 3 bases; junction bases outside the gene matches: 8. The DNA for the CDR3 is TGTGCCAGCAGCCAAGCCGGCAGGCGGGGGGTCTACGAGCAGTACTTC. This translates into CASSQAGRRGVYEQYF.

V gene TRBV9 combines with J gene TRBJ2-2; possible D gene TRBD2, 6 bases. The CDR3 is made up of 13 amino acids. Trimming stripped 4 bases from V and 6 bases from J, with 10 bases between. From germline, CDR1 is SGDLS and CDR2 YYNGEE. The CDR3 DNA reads TGTGCCAGCAGCCCAGGAGGGGCCGGGGAGCTGTTTTTT. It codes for CASSPGGAGELFF. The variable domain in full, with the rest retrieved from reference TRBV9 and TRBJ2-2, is DSGVTQTPKHLITATGQRVTLRCSPRSGDLSVYWYQQSLDQGLQFLIQYYNGEERAKGNILERFSAQQFPDLHSELNLSSLELGDSALYFCASSPGGAGELFFGEGSRLTVL.

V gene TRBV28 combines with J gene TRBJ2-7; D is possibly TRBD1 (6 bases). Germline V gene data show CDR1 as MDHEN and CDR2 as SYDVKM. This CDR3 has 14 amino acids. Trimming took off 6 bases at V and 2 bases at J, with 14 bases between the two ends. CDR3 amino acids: CASRQGLSPYEQYF. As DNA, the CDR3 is TGTGCCAGCAGGCAGGGGCTTAGTCCCTACGAGCAGTACTTC.

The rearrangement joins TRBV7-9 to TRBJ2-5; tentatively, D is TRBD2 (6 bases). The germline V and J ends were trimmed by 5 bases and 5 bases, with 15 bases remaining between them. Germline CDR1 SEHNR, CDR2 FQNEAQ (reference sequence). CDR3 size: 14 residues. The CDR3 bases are TGTGCCAGCAGCCGGAGCGGGCGCGGGGAGACCCAGTACTTC. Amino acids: CASSRSGRGETQYF.

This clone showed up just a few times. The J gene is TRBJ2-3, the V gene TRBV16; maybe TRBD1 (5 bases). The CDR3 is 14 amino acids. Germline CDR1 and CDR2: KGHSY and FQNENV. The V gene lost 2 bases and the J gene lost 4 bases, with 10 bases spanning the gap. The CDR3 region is CASSQPPGPDTQYF. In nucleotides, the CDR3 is TGTGCCAGCAGCCAACCACCAGGGCCAGATACGCAGTATTTT.

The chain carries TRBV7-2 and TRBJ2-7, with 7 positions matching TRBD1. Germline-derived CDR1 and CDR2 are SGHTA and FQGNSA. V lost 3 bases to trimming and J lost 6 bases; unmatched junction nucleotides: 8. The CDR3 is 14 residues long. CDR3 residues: CASSFGQAGAEQYF. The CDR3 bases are TGTGCCAGCAGCTTCGGACAGGCCGGAGCCGAGCAGTACTTC.

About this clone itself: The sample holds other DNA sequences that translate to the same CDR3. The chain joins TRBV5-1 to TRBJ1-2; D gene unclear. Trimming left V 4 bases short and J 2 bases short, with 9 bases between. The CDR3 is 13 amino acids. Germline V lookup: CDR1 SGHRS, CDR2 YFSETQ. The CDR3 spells CASSLAGNYGYTF. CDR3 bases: TGCGCCAGCAGCCTGGCGGGGAACTATGGCTACACCTTC. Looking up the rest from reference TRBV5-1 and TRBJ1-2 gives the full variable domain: KAGVTQTPRYLIKTRGQQVTLSCSPISGHRSVSWYQQTPGQGLQFLFEYFSETQRNKGNFPGRFSGRQFSNSRSEMNVSTLELGDSALYLCASSLAGNYGYTFGSGTRLTVV.

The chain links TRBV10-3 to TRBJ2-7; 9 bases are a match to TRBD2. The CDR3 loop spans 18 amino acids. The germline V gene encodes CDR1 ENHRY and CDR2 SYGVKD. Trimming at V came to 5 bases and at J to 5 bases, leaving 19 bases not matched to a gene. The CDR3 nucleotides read TGTGCCATCAGTAATCCCGAGGATTATACCGGGACTAGCAACGAGCAGTACTTC. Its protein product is CAISNPEDYTGTSNEQYF.

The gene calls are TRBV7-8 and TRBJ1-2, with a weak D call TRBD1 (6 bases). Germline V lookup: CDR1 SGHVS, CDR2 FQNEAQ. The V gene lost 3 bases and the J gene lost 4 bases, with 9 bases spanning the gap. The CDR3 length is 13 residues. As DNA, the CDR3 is TGTGCCAGCAGCTTCCCGGACAGCTATGGCTACACCTTC. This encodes CASSFPDSYGYTF. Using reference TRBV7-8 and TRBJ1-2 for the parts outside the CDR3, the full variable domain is GAGVSQSPRYKVAKRGQDVALRCDPISGHVSLFWYQQALGQGPEFLTYFQNEAQLDKSGLPSDRFFAERPEGSVSTLKIQRTQQEDSAVYLCASSFPDSYGYTFGSGTRLTVV.

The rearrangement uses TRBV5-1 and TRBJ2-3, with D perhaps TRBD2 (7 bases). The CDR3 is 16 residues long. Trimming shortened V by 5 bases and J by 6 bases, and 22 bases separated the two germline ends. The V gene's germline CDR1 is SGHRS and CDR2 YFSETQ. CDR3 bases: TGCGCCAGCAGGACCCCGGGGGGCGTCCGGGGGGATACGCAGTATTTT. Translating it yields CASRTPGGVRGDTQYF.